This T cell receptor (beta chain) was captured by sequencing in a study of monozygotic twins with inflammatory bowel disease. Study-level findings and limits: Especially where disease activity was present, IBD patients had fewer clonotypes in common with others than healthy twins did.

Germline CDR1 is LGHDT and CDR2 is YNNKEL (reference sequence). The length of the CDR3 is 15 residues. A template switching step added UMIs, each with a 6-nucleotide sample barcode. With the 5' RACE reads reprocessed, TCRdb shows one record per CDR3 protein and no DNA. The sample's table shows 300,000 to 400,000 distinct CDR3 sequences. For this clonotype: What it recognizes is unknown.

This clonotype originated in a human donor with ulcerative colitis or Crohn's disease, or a healthy co-twin of an affected twin (not recorded which). The chain couples TRBV3-1 to TRBJ2-7; TCRdb's D gene call, TRBD1, goes unchecked for lack of DNA. The specimen was blood. CDR3 region: CASSQAGGRLYEQYF.